This TCR beta chain was documented in a study of beta chain features in type 1 diabetes. Study-level findings and limits: Significant though moderate, a shortening of TCRB CDR3s appeared in all four CD4+ subsets of Type 1 diabetes patients. Naive, central memory and Treg TCRB repertoires seemed to resemble each other more closely in patients than they did in healthy donors.

A remark on this clone: The antigen remains undetermined.

All of the isolated RNA was reverse transcribed, so expressed TCRB transcripts were sequenced. Produced via immunoSEQ multiplex PCR; TCRdb's table is partial and in-frame only. The data contain more than 55,000 clones, approximately 52% of them seen just once; the ten biggest clones take up roughly 2.6%. Without exception, sorted populations had purity beyond 98%. The V and J ends lost 2 bases and 6 bases respectively, with 13 bases between them. Germline values: CDR1 SEHNR, CDR2 FQNEAQ (reference sequence). The CDR3 runs to 15 residues. Sequencing was done on a sample of Tregs from blood. The genes are TRBV7-9 and TRBJ2-2; D might be TRBD1 (6 bases). The TCR comes from a woman between 35 and 50 years old with type 1 diabetes. In DNA form, the CDR3 reads TGTGCCAGCAGCTTACACAGGGAAGGCCCCGGGGAGCTGTTTTTT. Its translation is CASSLHREGPGELFF.